This TCR beta chain was obtained from a study of T cell repertoires in cytomegalovirus infection. A few counts support this clonotype. Its antigen remains unknown. TCRdb called the reads again in MiXCR, with one record for every CDR3 protein. There are roughly 110,000 distinct CDR3 sequences in the sample; 30% to 35% occur only once, and around 41% lies in the top ten. The germline V gene has CDR1 MNHEY and CDR2 SVGEGT. The V end lost 6 bases, the J end lost 5 bases, and 11 bases lay between the germline ends. The CDR3 is 12 residues long. The sequence was collected from a human donor in good health (CMV status not recorded). Some clones in this sample may be carry-over from other donors' samples. The rearrangement joins TRBV6-2 or TRBV6-3 to TRBJ2-7; D gene unclear. The sequenced sample was CD8+ T cells from cultured PBMCs, obtained from culture after CMV antigen stimulation. The CDR3 DNA follows: TGTGCCAGCAGGGAAGGAAGAGACGAGCAGTACTTC. Translation: CASREGRDEQYF.